This T cell receptor beta chain was captured in a study of beta chain features in type 1 diabetes (dated by TCRdb to the late 2010s). For the wider study: Mean age, gender distribution, total cell number and subset yield were not different between patients and healthy donors. The study compared the TCRB repertoires of sorted circulating CD4+ T cell subsets in recently diagnosed type 1 diabetes patients with those in matched healthy donors. Regulatory and stem cell-like memory subsets were isolated from only 8 patients and roughly 8 healthy donors, whereas naive and central memory subsets came from all 30 or so donors. A total of 100 million to 110 million sorted cells were examined across all samples, and a strong correlation was observed between cell number per subset and RNA yield. Study-wide findings and limitations: PCR may preferentially amplify shorter templates, but because patient and control samples were amplified and corrected together, any resulting skew would affect both groups equally. The naive, central memory and regulatory TCRB repertoires appeared to resemble one another more closely among patients than among healthy donors. Patients with type 1 diabetes made fewer insertions and deleted more nucleotides at VDJ recombination sites, implying thymic rearrangement abnormalities. Because cDNA was sequenced instead of genomic DNA, highly expressing activated cells could be over-represented, though the groups showed no difference in activation or CD3 levels. Because small numbers of individuals were included in the HLA sub-analyses, any influence of HLA type on TCRB rearrangement was left unresolved. In all four CD4+ subsets, TCRB CDR3 length was moderately but significantly shorter in type 1 diabetes patients.

From its cysteine to its phenylalanine, the CDR3 spans 16 amino acids. Just CDR3 DNA is preserved here, 48 bases in frame from base 1. Trimmed from V: 7 bases; trimmed from J: 2 bases; junction bases lacking a gene match: 11. CDR1 and CDR2 (SNHLY, FYNNEI) derive from the germline V gene. All of the isolated RNA was reverse transcribed with the High Capacity cDNA Reverse Transcription Kit, so expressed TCRB transcripts were sequenced. Deep immunoSEQ sequencing was applied to naive, central memory and regulatory T cell samples, giving an average of roughly 3.5 million total reads per sample. Sorted cells were lysed in RLT buffer, and RNA was extracted using DNase-treated RNeasy Micro or Mini kits according to cell number. Each cell subset was processed separately to prevent cross-contamination, with patient and healthy donor samples processed together. Using the immunoSEQ multiplex PCR, TCRB sequences were amplified from cDNA into 87-bp fragments spanning the CDR3 region. Amplicons were sequenced on the Illumina HiSeq platform. The paper's processing steps were these. PCR bias was corrected computationally using synthetic template baselines, and reads within Hamming distance 2 were collapsed, with unmergeable singletons discarded. Reads were aligned to IMGT to assign V, D and J genes, CDR3 length, and insertions or deletions at six rearrangement sites. Within each subset, clonotype counts were normalized to the number of sorted cells before true diversity and Gini coefficients were calculated with the tcR R package. The overlap coefficient, calculated on TCRB nucleotide sequences, was used to quantify repertoire sharing. TCRdb re-hosts the immuneACCESS table, in-frame sequences only. Its copies lack some clones; in the studies checked, an unresolved V gene accounts for under half of them, and the cause for the rest is not known. The V and J calls and the clone size are those of that table, but D and trimming were determined from the DNA. The sample contains around 58,000 clones, over 50% of them found a single time. Of the sample, roughly 2.4% falls within the top ten clones.

From each donor, a single peripheral blood sample of about 120 mL on average was drawn into heparinised tubes. Naive, central memory, regulatory and stem cell-like memory CD4+ T cells were sorted on a BD FACSAria II using a panel including CD45RO, CCR7, CD25, CD127, CD95 and CD27. A purity above 98% was achieved for all sorted populations. Right away, PBMCs were isolated by Lymphoprep density gradient centrifugation and were stained directly, with no culture step. So that batch effects would be minimized, each experiment stained and sorted samples in pairs, pairing one healthy donor with one patient. On this clone: Its antigen specificity is not known. No per-base quality is available; no much larger clone lies one base away.

Rearrangement joined TRBV2 to TRBJ2-1; a stretch of 7 junction bases matches TRBD1. Source material: Tregs from blood. Read against the paper, the sample's cell subset or site label means: regulatory CD4+ T cells. This TCR came from a woman under 30 in good health. For the CDR3, the sequence is CASKTGQSFAYNEQFF. The base sequence is TGTGCCAGCAAAACGGGACAGAGCTTTGCCTACAATGAGCAGTTCTTC.